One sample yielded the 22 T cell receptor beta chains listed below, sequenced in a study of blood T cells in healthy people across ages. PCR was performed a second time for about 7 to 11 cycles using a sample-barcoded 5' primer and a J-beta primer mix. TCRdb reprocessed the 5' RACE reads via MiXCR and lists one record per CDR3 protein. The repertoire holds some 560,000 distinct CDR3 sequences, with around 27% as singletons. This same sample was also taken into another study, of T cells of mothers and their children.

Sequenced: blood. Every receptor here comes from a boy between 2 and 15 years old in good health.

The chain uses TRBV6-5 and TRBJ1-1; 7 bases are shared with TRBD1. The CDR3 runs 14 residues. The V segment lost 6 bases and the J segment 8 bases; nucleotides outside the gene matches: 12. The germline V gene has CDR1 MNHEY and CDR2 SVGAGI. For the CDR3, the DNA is TGTGCCAGCAGCCCTCCGGGACAGATGAAGGAAGCTTTCTTT. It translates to CASSPPGQMKEAFF.

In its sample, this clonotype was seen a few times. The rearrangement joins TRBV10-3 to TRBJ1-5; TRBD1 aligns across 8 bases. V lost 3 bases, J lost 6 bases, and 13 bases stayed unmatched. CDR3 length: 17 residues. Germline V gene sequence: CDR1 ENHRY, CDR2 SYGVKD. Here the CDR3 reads CAISERGPGGSGQPQHF. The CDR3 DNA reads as TGTGCCATCAGTGAAAGGGGGCCAGGGGGCTCAGGTCAGCCCCAGCATTTT.

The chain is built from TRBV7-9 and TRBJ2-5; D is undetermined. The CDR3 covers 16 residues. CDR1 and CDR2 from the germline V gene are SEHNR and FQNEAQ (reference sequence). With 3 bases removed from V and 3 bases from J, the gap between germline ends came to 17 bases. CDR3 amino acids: CASSFAVGTLEETQYF. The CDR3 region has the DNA TGTGCCAGCAGCTTCGCCGTGGGAACCCTAGAAGAGACCCAGTACTTC.

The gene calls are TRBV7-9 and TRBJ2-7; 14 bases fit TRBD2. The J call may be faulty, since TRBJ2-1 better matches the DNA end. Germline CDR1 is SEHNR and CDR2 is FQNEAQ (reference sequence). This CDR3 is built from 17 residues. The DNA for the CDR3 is TGTGCCAGCAGCCCAAGACTAGCGGGAGGGCCAAAAAATGAGCAGTTCTTC. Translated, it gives CASSPRLAGGPKNEQFF.

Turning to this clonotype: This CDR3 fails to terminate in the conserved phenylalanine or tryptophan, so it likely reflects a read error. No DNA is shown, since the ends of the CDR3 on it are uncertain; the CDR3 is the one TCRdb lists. The CDR3 here is CASRDHTDTQYS. This rearrangement joins TRBV12-3 or TRBV12-4 to TRBJ2-3. Both ends counted, the CDR3 spans 12 residues.

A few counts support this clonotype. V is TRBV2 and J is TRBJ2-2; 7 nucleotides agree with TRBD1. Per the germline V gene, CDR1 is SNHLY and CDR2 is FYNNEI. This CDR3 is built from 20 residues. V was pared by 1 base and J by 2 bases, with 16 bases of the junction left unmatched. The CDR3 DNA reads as TGTGCCAGCAGTGAAGTCAGGGGGTTGGCGGAGCACTTAAACACCGGGGAGCTGTTTTTT. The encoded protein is CASSEVRGLAEHLNTGELFF. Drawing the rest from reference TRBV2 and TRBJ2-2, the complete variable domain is EPEVTQTPSHQVTQMGQEVILRCVPISNHLYFYWYRQILGQKVEFLVSFYNNEISEKSEIFDDQFSVERPDGSNFTLKIRSTKLEDSAMYFCASSEVRGLAEHLNTGELFFGEGSRLTVL.

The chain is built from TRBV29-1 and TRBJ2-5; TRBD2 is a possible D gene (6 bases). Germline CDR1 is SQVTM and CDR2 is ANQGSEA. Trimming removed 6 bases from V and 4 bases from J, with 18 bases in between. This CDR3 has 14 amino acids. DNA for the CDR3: TGCAGCGTGCGGGGTTCGGTTCTCGTAGAGACCCAGTACTTC. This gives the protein CSVRGSVLVETQYF.

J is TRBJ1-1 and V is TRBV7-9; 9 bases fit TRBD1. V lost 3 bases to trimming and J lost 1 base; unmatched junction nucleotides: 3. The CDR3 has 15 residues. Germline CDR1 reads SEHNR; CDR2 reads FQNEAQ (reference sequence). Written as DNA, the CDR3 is TGTGCCAGCAGCTTCGACAGGGGGTGGAACACTGAAGCTTTCTTT. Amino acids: CASSFDRGWNTEAFF.

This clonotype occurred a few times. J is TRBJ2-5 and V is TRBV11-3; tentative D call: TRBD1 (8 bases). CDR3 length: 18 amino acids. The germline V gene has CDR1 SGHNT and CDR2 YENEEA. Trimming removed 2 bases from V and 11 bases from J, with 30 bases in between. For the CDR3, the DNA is TGTGCCAGCAGCTTAATAGCGGGCGAGGACAGGGCAAGGGATGAGCAGTACTTC. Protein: CASSLIAGEDRARDEQYF.

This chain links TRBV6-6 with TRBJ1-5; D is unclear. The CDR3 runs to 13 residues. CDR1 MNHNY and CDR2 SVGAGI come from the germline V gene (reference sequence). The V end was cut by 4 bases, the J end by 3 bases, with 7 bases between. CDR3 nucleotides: TGTGCCAGCAGTTCCGTACCCAATCAGCCCCAGCATTTT. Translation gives CASSSVPNQPQHF.

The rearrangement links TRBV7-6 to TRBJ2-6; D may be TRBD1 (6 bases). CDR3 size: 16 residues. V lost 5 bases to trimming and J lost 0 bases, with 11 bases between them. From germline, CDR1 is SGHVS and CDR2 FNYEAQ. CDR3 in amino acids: CASSTGTISGANVLTF. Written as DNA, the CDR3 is TGTGCCAGCAGCACCGGGACAATCTCTGGGGCCAACGTCCTGACTTTC.

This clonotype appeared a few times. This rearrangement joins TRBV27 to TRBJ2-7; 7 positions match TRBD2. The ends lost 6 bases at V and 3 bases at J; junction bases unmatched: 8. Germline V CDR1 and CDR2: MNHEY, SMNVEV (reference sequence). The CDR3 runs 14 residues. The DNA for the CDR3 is TGTGCCAGCAGCAAAACCCGGGGGGTCTACGAGCAGTACTTC. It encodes CASSKTRGVYEQYF.

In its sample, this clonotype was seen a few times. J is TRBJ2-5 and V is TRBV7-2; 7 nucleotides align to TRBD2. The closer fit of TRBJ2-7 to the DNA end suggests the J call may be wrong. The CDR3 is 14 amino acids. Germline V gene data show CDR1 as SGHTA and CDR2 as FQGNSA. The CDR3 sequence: CASGPGLSWYEQYF. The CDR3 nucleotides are TGTGCCAGCGGTCCGGGACTATCTTGGTACGAGCAGTACTTC.

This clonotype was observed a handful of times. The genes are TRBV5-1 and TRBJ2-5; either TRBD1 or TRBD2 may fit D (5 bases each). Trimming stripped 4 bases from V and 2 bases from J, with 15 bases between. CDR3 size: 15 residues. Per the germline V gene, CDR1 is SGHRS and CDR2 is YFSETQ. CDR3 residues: CASSLGVPGQETQYF. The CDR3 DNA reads TGCGCCAGCAGCCTGGGAGTCCCAGGGCAAGAGACCCAGTACTTC.

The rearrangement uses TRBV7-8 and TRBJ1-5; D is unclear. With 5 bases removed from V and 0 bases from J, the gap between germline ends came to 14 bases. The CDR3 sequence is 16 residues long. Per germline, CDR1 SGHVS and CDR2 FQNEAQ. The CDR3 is CASSMTPSGSNQPQHF. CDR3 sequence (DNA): TGTGCCAGCAGCATGACCCCCTCAGGTAGCAATCAGCCCCAGCATTTT.

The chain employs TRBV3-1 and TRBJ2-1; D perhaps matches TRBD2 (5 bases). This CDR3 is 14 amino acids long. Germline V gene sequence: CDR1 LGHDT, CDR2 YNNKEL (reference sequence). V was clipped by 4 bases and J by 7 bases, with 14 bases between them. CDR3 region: CASSPARGKNEQFF. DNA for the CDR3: TGTGCCAGCAGCCCGGCCCGGGGTAAGAATGAGCAGTTCTTC.

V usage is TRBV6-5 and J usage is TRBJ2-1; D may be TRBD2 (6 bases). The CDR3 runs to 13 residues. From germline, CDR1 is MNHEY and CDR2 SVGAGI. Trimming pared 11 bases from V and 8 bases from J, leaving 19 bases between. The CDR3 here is CAGGRGKGYEQFF. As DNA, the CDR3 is TGTGCCGGGGGGAGAGGTAAGGGCTATGAGCAGTTCTTC.

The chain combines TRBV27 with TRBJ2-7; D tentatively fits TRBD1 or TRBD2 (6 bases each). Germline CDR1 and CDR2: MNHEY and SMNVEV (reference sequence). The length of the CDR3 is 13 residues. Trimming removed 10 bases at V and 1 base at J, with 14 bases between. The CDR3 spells CATGGGRSYEQYF. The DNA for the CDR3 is TGTGCCACAGGAGGGGGGAGATCCTACGAGCAGTACTTC.

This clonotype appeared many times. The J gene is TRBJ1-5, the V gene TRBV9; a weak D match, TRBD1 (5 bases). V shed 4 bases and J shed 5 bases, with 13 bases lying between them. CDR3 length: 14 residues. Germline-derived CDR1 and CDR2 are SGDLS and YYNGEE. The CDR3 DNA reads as TGTGCCAGCAGCCCCGGGACGGTGCATCAGCCCCAGCATTTT. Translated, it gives CASSPGTVHQPQHF.

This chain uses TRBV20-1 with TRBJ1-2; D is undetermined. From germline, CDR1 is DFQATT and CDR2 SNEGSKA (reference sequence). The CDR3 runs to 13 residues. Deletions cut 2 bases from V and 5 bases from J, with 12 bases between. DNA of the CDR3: TGCAGTGCTAGACTCCCGATAGGATATGGCTACACCTTC. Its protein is CSARLPIGYGYTF.

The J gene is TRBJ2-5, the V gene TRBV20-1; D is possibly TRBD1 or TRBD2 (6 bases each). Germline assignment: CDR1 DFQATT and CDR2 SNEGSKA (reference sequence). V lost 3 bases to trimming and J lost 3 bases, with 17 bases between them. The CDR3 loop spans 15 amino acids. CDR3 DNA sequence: TGCAGTGCTAGTGGGGGGCCGGGGACCGAAGAGACCCAGTACTTC. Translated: CSASGGPGTEETQYF.

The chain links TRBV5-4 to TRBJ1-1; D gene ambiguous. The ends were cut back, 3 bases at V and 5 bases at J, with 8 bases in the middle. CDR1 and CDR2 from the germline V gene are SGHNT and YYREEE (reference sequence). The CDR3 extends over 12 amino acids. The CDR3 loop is CASSSDLTEAFF. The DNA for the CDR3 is TGTGCCAGCAGCTCTGATTTAACTGAAGCTTTCTTT.